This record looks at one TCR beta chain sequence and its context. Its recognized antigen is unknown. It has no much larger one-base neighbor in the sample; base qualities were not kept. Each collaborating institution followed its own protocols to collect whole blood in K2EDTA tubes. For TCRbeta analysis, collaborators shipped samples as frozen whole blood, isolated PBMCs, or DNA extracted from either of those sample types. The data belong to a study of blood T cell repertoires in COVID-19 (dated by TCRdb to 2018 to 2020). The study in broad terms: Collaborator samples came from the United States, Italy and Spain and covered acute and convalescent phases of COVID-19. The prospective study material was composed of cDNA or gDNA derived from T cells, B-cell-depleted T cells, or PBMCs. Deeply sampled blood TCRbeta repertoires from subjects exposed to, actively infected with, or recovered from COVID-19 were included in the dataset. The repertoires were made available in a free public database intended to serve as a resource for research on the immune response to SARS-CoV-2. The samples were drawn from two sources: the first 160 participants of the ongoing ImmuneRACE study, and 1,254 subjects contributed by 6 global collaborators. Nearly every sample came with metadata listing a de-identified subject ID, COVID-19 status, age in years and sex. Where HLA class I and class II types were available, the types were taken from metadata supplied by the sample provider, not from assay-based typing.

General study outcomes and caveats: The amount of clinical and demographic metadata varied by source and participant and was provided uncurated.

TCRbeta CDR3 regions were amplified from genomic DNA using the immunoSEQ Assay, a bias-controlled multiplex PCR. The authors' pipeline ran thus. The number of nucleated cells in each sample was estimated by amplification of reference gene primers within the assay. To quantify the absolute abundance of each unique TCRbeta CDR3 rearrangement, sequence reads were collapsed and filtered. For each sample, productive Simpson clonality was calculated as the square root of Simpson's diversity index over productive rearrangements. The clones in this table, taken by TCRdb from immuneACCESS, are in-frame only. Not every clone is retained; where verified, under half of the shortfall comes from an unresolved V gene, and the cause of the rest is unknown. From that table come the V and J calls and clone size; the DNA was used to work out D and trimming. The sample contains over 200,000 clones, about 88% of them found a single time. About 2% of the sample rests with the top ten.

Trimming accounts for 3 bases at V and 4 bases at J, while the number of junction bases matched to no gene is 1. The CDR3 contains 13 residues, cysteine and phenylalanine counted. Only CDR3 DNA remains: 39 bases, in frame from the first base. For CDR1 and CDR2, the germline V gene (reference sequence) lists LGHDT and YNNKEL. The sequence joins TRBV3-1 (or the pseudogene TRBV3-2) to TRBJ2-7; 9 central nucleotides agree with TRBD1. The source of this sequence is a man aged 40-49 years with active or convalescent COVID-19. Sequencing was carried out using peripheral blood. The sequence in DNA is TGTGCCAGCAGCCATGGGACAGGGTACGAGCAGTACTTC. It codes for CASSHGTGYEQYF.